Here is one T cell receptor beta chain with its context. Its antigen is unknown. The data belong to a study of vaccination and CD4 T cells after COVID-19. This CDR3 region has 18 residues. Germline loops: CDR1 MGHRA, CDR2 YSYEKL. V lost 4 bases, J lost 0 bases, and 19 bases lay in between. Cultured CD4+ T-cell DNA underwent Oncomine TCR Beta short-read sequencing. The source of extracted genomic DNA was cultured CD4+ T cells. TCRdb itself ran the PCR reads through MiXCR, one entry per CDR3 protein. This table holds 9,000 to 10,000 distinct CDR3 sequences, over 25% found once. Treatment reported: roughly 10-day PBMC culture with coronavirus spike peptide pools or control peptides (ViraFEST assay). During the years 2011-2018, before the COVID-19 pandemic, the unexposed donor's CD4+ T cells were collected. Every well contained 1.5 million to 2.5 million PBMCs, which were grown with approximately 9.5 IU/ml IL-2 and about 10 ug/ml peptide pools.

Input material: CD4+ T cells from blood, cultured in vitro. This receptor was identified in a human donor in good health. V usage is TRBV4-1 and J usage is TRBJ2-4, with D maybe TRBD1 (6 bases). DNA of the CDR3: TGCGCCAGCAGCCCCGGCGGCGGGCAGGGGTCAGCCAAAAACATTCAGTACTTC. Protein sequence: CASSPGGGQGSAKNIQYF.